Sequencing of this TCR beta chain was carried out in a study of brain metastases from non-small cell lung cancer. Clones were read by immunoSEQ multiplex PCR, and TCRdb kept only the in-frame ones, dropping some. This sample has some 300 clones, with more than 85% found just once. Source material: tissue from a brain metastasis. This clonotype was obtained from a donor at least 40 years old with non-small cell lung cancer.

The DNA of the CDR3 is TGTGCCAGTAGTATAAAACCGACAGGTGACGCTTTCTTT. The encoded protein is CASSIKPTGDAFF. The chain combines TRBV19 with TRBJ1-1, with a weak D call TRBD1 (6 bases). With 2 bases removed from V and 11 bases from J, the gap between germline ends came to 15 bases. CDR1 is LNHDA, CDR2 SQIVND, per germline (reference sequence). The CDR3 runs 13 residues.